This TCR beta chain was sequenced for a study of T-cell reconstitution after alpha-beta-depleted transplantation in children. The TCRbeta library was prepared with unique molecular identifiers. TCRdb ran MiXCR on the PCR reads and lists one entry per CDR3 protein. The data show 90,000 to 100,000 distinct CDR3 sequences, with 20% to 25% seen just once and over 20% held by the top ten. V lost 5 bases to trimming and J lost 8 bases; unmatched junction nucleotides: 4. Germline values: CDR1 KGHSH, CDR2 LQKENI. The CDR3 extends over 13 amino acids. This TCR was sampled from a boy between 2 and 10 years old with acute lymphoblastic leukemia, due to receive a stem cell transplant. Here the sequenced sample was PBMCs, taken before TCRalphabeta/CD19-depleted stem cell transplant. The chain employs TRBV18 and TRBJ2-1; 9 bases map to TRBD1. The CDR3 DNA follows: TGTGCCAGCTCAGCAAGACAGGGGGATGAGCAGTTCTTC. It is translated as CASSARQGDEQFF.